This entry lists 18 T cell receptor beta chains sequenced from one sample in a study of vaccination effects on CD4 cells after COVID-19. Antigen-specific CD4+ T cells were first expanded with viral peptide pools by the ViraFEST assay and only then sequenced. At the end of around eleven days of culture, CD4+ T cells were isolated. PCR-confirmed SARS-CoV-2 infection occurred in the person between March and December 2020. These receptors' antigens are unknown. The protocol was immunoSEQ multiplex PCR, while the TCRdb copy is restricted to in-frame clones and leaves out a portion. The data contain around 37,000 clones, about two thirds of them singletons. The specimen was CD4+ T cells from PBMCs cultured with a peptide pool, collected before COVID-19 vaccination. The receptors shown here come from a human donor who had a prior SARS-CoV-2 infection.

This chain links TRBV7-3 with TRBJ2-3; a weak D match, TRBD1 (6 bases). V shed 5 bases and J shed 2 bases, with 8 bases lying between them. The CDR3 runs 13 residues. Germline CDR1 and CDR2: SGHTA and FQGTGA. The CDR3 region is CASSDRFTDTQYF. The CDR3 DNA is TGTGCCAGCAGCGACAGGTTCACAGATACGCAGTATTTT.

This chain links TRBV19 with TRBJ1-2, with D unclear. CDR1 is LNHDA, CDR2 SQIVND, per germline (reference sequence). This CDR3 spans 13 amino acids. Trimming cost V 8 bases and J 8 bases, with 18 bases left between them. The CDR3 protein is CASGRMPIGGYTF. The CDR3 nucleotides are TGTGCCAGTGGACGCATGCCGATCGGGGGCTACACCTTC.

The rearrangement links TRBV6-5 to TRBJ1-5, with D perhaps matching TRBD1 (5 bases). The CDR3 has 14 amino acids. The germline CDR1 and CDR2 sequences are MNHEY and SVGAGI. Trimming removed 6 bases at V and 2 bases at J, with 11 bases between. CDR3 sequence (DNA): TGTGCCAGCAGCCGTCGGGACGGCAATCAGCCCCAGCATTTT. Its translation: CASSRRDGNQPQHF.

This clone was seen only once. The chain links TRBV7-2 to TRBJ1-5, with 10 positions matching TRBD1. V lost 5 bases, J lost 6 bases, and 10 bases stayed unmatched. The CDR3 loop spans 16 amino acids. The germline V gene has CDR1 SGHTA and CDR2 FQGNSA. The CDR3 DNA follows: TGTGCCAGCAGCCCTACAGGGACAGGGGAGGGTCAGCCCCAGCATTTT. Amino acids: CASSPTGTGEGQPQHF. The whole variable domain, filled in from reference TRBV7-2 and TRBJ1-5, reads GAGVSQSPSNKVTEKGKDVELRCDPISGHTALYWYRQSLGQGLEFLIYFQGNSAPDKSGLPSDRFSAERTGGSVSTLTIQRTQQEDSAVYLCASSPTGTGEGQPQHFGDGTRLSIL.

The chain carries TRBV3-1 (or the pseudogene TRBV3-2) and TRBJ2-2; 7 positions match TRBD2. CDR1 is LGHDT and CDR2 is YNNKEL in the germline V gene (reference sequence). CDR3 size: 16 residues. The trim removed 2 bases at V and 1 base at J, leaving 4 bases unmatched. CDR3 sequence (DNA): TGTGCCAGCAGCCAATATCCGGGAGGGAACACCGGGGAGCTGTTTTTT. Translated, it gives CASSQYPGGNTGELFF.

The chain employs TRBV18 and TRBJ2-1; D possibly uses TRBD1 or TRBD2 (6 bases each). V gave up 3 bases and J gave up 4 bases, with 13 bases separating them. The CDR3 spans 15 residues. In germline, CDR1 is KGHSH, CDR2 LQKENI. The CDR3 loop is CASSPLGGGYNEQFF. The DNA of the CDR3 is TGTGCCAGCTCACCCTTAGGGGGAGGTTACAATGAGCAGTTCTTC.

The genes are TRBV3-1 (or the pseudogene TRBV3-2) and TRBJ2-2, with TRBD1 matching over 9 bases. Germline-derived CDR1 and CDR2 are LGHDT and YNNKEL (reference sequence). The CDR3 is 20 residues long. V trimming: 1 base; J trimming: 1 base; junction bases outside the gene matches: 13. The chain's CDR3 is CASSQVSGWGQGENTGELFF. The DNA of the CDR3 is TGTGCCAGCAGCCAAGTCTCCGGGTGGGGACAGGGAGAGAACACCGGGGAGCTGTTTTTT.

V is TRBV7-3 and J is TRBJ2-3; the match to TRBD2 covers 11 bases. V trimming: 5 bases; J trimming: 5 bases; junction bases outside the gene matches: 6. Germline loops: CDR1 SGHTA, CDR2 FQGTGA. The CDR3 runs 15 residues. CDR3 protein: CASSEALAGVDTQYF. The CDR3 region has the DNA TGTGCCAGCAGCGAGGCACTAGCGGGGGTAGATACGCAGTATTTT.

This clone was counted a single time. The chain links TRBV5-1 to TRBJ2-2, with 9 bases identical to TRBD1. The CDR3 consists of 14 residues. Germline trimming cut 5 bases from V and 3 bases from J; bases unmatched to any gene: 2. Germline V lookup: CDR1 SGHRS, CDR2 YFSETQ. The CDR3 DNA reads as TGCGCCAGCAGGGACAGGGGCGACACCGGGGAGCTGTTTTTT. It specifies CASRDRGDTGELFF.

The table lists this clone with a count of one. The chain is built from TRBV5-4 and TRBJ2-7; TRBD2 aligns across 7 bases. Germline V gives CDR1 SGHNT, CDR2 YYREEE (reference sequence). The CDR3 contains 16 residues. V was pared by 0 bases and J by 5 bases, with 11 bases of the junction left unmatched. CDR3 protein: CASSLDSGRANDEQYF. The CDR3 bases are TGTGCCAGCAGCTTGGATAGTGGGAGGGCCAACGACGAGCAGTACTTC.

The chain is built from TRBV19 and TRBJ2-7; tentatively, D is TRBD1 (5 bases). CDR1 and CDR2 (germline): LNHDA, SQIVND (reference sequence). Trimming stripped 2 bases from V and 3 bases from J, with 8 bases between. CDR3 length: 13 amino acids. CDR3: CASSINQGYEQYF. Here the CDR3 DNA reads TGTGCCAGTAGTATAAACCAGGGCTACGAGCAGTACTTC.

CDR3 DNA sequence: TGCAGTGCTAGTAGGGCAGGGGGCAATCAGCCCCAGCATTTT. Its protein is CSASRAGGNQPQHF. The V call is TRBV20-1, the J call TRBJ1-5; TRBD1 is a possible D gene (6 bases). From germline, CDR1 is DFQATT and CDR2 SNEGSKA (reference sequence). This CDR3 has 14 residues. The V and J ends lost 3 bases and 2 bases respectively, with 11 bases between them.

The genes are TRBV3-1 (or the pseudogene TRBV3-2) and TRBJ1-5; D uncertain. Germline V gene sequence: CDR1 LGHDT, CDR2 YNNKEL (reference sequence). The CDR3 runs 16 residues. Trimming took off 1 base at V and 6 bases at J, with 16 bases between the two ends. CDR3 sequence: CASSQGGRLRGQPQHF. The CDR3 DNA reads as TGTGCCAGCAGCCAAGGGGGTCGGCTCCGCGGTCAGCCCCAGCATTTT.

V gene TRBV7-8 combines with J gene TRBJ2-5; D gene unclear. This CDR3 is 14 amino acids long. Germline-derived CDR1 and CDR2 are SGHVS and FQNEAQ. Trimming cost V 3 bases and J 1 base, with 9 bases left between them. The CDR3 DNA follows: TGTGCCAGCAGCTTCGGCCCGACCCAAGAGACCCAGTACTTC. Protein: CASSFGPTQETQYF.

The rearrangement uses TRBV5-6 and TRBJ2-3; TRBD2 aligns across 8 bases. Per germline, CDR1 SGHDT and CDR2 YYEEEE. J gave up 2 bases and V 0 bases, and 8 bases lay outside the gene matches. CDR3 size: 17 residues. In DNA, the CDR3 is TGTGCCAGCAGCTTGGGGCCGTCACTAGCGGACACAGATACGCAGTATTTT. This gives the protein CASSLGPSLADTDTQYF.

The gene calls are TRBV9 and TRBJ2-5, with D unclear. Trimming cost V 1 base and J 5 bases, with 12 bases left between them. Germline V lookup: CDR1 SGDLS, CDR2 YYNGEE. There are 14 residues in the CDR3. The CDR3 coding sequence is TGTGCCAGCAGCGTACGGCAGCTTTCTGAGACCCAGTACTTC. It specifies CASSVRQLSETQYF.

V usage is TRBV13 and J usage is TRBJ2-7; 13 nucleotides align to TRBD2. V shed 5 bases, J shed 3 bases, and the junction held 4 bases outside the gene matches. The germline gives CDR1 PRHDT, CDR2 FYEKMQ (reference sequence). CDR3 size: 15 residues. The CDR3 reads CASSPGLAGVYEQYF. DNA for the CDR3: TGTGCCAGCAGCCCAGGACTAGCGGGAGTCTACGAGCAGTACTTC.

The chain carries TRBV15 and TRBJ2-5; TRBD1 aligns across 8 bases. Germline CDR1 LNHNV, CDR2 YYDKDF (reference sequence). The V segment lost 1 base and the J segment 2 bases; nucleotides outside the gene matches: 0. The CDR3 length is 14 residues. The CDR3 bases are TGTGCCACCAGCAGAGGGACAGGGCAAGAGACCCAGTACTTC. This gives the protein CATSRGTGQETQYF.